These 15 T cell receptor beta chains were sequenced from one sample in a study of T cells in narcolepsy. Produced via immunoSEQ multiplex PCR; TCRdb's table is partial and in-frame only. The sample lists under 35,000 clones; more than 75% were seen once. Sequencing was carried out using memory (CD45RA-) CD4+ T cells from blood. These receptor sequences come from a human donor in good health.

The gene calls are TRBV6-1 and TRBJ2-4, with 15 bases that match TRBD2. CDR3 length: 15 amino acids. V dropped 11 bases and J dropped 9; count of bases not matched to a gene: 11. Germline CDR1 is MNHNS and CDR2 is SASEGT. CDR3 nucleotide sequence: TGTGCCTCGGGGGGACTAGCGGGAGGCCGGGGCATTCAGTACTTC. It specifies CASGGLAGGRGIQYF.

V and J are TRBV7-6 and TRBJ1-1; 8 positions match TRBD1. V shed 1 base and J 7 bases; nucleotides not matched to a gene: 5. Germline CDR1 is SGHVS and CDR2 is FNYEAQ. The CDR3 is made up of 14 amino acids. The CDR3 here is CASSLGSGGGEAFF. The CDR3 nucleotides read TGTGCCAGCAGCTTAGGCTCAGGGGGCGGTGAAGCTTTCTTT.

This chain joins TRBV29-1 and TRBJ2-7, with D possibly being TRBD1 (7 bases). This CDR3 has 12 amino acids. Germline values: CDR1 SQVTM, CDR2 ANQGSEA. CDR3 sequence (DNA): TGCGCGGCGCGGGACAGTCCCTACGAGCAGTACTTC. This encodes CAARDSPYEQYF.

V gene TRBV7-2 combines with J gene TRBJ2-5, with D uncertain. Trimming left V 2 bases short and J 8 bases short, with 15 bases between. The CDR3 loop spans 14 amino acids. CDR1 SGHTA and CDR2 FQGNSA come from the germline V gene. CDR3 amino acids: CASSLLQASTTQYF. CDR3 nucleotides: TGTGCCAGCAGCTTACTCCAGGCCTCGACCACCCAGTACTTC. Based on the CDR3 plus reference TRBV7-2 and TRBJ2-5, the full variable domain is GAGVSQSPSNKVTEKGKDVELRCDPISGHTALYWYRQSLGQGLEFLIYFQGNSAPDKSGLPSDRFSAERTGGSVSTLTIQRTQQEDSAVYLCASSLLQASTTQYFGPGTRLLVL.

The chain couples TRBV27 to TRBJ2-7; D is possibly TRBD1 (5 bases). V lost 3 bases and J lost 3, with 9 bases in between. The CDR3 has 13 amino acids. CDR1 is MNHEY and CDR2 is SMNVEV in the germline V gene (reference sequence). Here the CDR3 reads CASSFHDSYEQYF. The CDR3 coding sequence is TGTGCCAGCAGTTTCCACGACAGCTACGAGCAGTACTTC.

The chain carries TRBV28 and TRBJ2-3; TRBD2 matches 9 bases. The CDR3 has 15 residues. The V gene's germline CDR1 is MDHEN and CDR2 SYDVKM. Germline trimming cut 2 bases from V and 2 bases from J; bases unmatched to any gene: 2. CDR3: CASSLAGGPTDTQYF. The CDR3 DNA reads TGTGCCAGCAGTTTAGCGGGAGGGCCCACAGATACGCAGTATTTT.

The V call is TRBV7-2, the J call TRBJ1-3; D call uncertain. Deletions cut 2 bases from V and 0 bases from J, with 5 bases between. The CDR3 is 14 amino acids. Germline V lookup: CDR1 SGHTA, CDR2 FQGNSA. The chain's CDR3 is CASSLHSSGNTIYF. The CDR3 bases are TGTGCCAGCAGCTTACACAGCTCTGGAAACACCATATATTTT.

This chain links TRBV19 with TRBJ1-5; D gene unclear. The CDR3 is 14 residues long. In germline, CDR1 is LNHDA, CDR2 SQIVND (reference sequence). V lost 7 bases, J lost 5 bases, and 15 bases lay in between. CDR3 in DNA: TGTGCCAGTAAGGCCTTCGGGCAGGATCAGCCCCAGCATTTT. Protein sequence: CASKAFGQDQPQHF.

This clone has just a few counts. The rearrangement links TRBV7-2 to TRBJ2-7; 9 bases map to TRBD2. The germline gives CDR1 SGHTA, CDR2 FQGNSA. The V segment lost 5 bases and the J segment 0 bases; nucleotides outside the gene matches: 11. The CDR3 covers 17 residues. For the CDR3, the DNA is TGTGCCAGCAGCCTGAGAGTGGGACTAGCAACCTCCTACGAGCAGTACTTC. As protein: CASSLRVGLATSYEQYF.

The chain combines TRBV28 with TRBJ1-5; no firm D call. Per germline, CDR1 MDHEN and CDR2 SYDVKM. The CDR3 spans 16 residues. Trimming took off 4 bases at V and 1 base at J, with 14 bases between the two ends. CDR3 DNA sequence: TGTGCCAGCAGTTCCGTAGAGGGATTAAGCAATCAGCCCCAGCATTTT. Amino acid sequence: CASSSVEGLSNQPQHF.

The chain employs TRBV11-2 and TRBJ2-5; TRBD2 is a possible D gene (6 bases). Between the trimmed V and J ends, which lost 5 bases and 1 base, there was a span of 17 bases. CDR3 size: 16 residues. Germline loops: CDR1 SGHAT, CDR2 FQNNGV. In DNA form, the CDR3 reads TGTGCCAGCAGCACAGGAGGGCGGGGCGTCCAAGAGACCCAGTACTTC. This translates into CASSTGGRGVQETQYF.

This sequence joins TRBV19 and TRBJ2-7; a weak D match, TRBD2 (5 bases). Trimming left V 7 bases short and J 2 bases short, with 6 bases between. Germline CDR1 and CDR2: LNHDA and SQIVND (reference sequence). The CDR3 is 11 residues long. CDR3 residues: CASTGTYEQYF. The DNA of the CDR3 is TGTGCCAGTACCGGGACCTACGAGCAGTACTTC. The complete variable domain, with remaining parts taken from reference TRBV19 and TRBJ2-7, reads DGGITQSPKYLFRKEGQNVTLSCEQNLNHDAMYWYRQDPGQGLRLIYYSQIVNDFQKGDIAEGYSVSREKKESFPLTVTSAQKNPTAFYLCASTGTYEQYFGPGTRLTVT.

The chain joins TRBV19 to TRBJ2-3; D tentatively reads TRBD1 or TRBD2 (5 bases each). Trimming shortened V by 0 bases and J by 6 bases, and 28 bases separated the two germline ends. The CDR3 has 20 amino acids. Germline V gives CDR1 LNHDA, CDR2 SQIVND (reference sequence). The CDR3 loop is CASSIDSPSGRVAVLDTQYF. The CDR3 nucleotides read TGTGCCAGTAGTATAGATAGTCCCTCGGGACGGGTCGCGGTCCTCGATACGCAGTATTTT. The full variable domain, completed using reference TRBV19 and TRBJ2-3, is DGGITQSPKYLFRKEGQNVTLSCEQNLNHDAMYWYRQDPGQGLRLIYYSQIVNDFQKGDIAEGYSVSREKKESFPLTVTSAQKNPTAFYLCASSIDSPSGRVAVLDTQYFGPGTRLTVL.

The chain recombines TRBV30 with TRBJ2-7, with 8 positions matching TRBD1. The CDR3 spans 15 residues. Trimming took 4 bases from V and 6 from J; bases not matched to a gene: 14. Germline CDR1 is GTSNPN and CDR2 is SVGIG (reference sequence). Written as DNA, the CDR3 is TGTGCCTGGACCTCACCAGGGGGCTTTACGTCCGAGCAGTACTTC. Protein sequence: CAWTSPGGFTSEQYF. The full variable domain, in which reference TRBV30 and TRBJ2-7 provide the parts outside the CDR3, is SQTIHQWPATLVQPVGSPLSLECTVEGTSNPNLYWYRQAAGRGLQLLFYSVGIGQISSEVPQNLSASRPQDRQFILSSKKLLLSDSGFYLCAWTSPGGFTSEQYFGPGTRLTVT.

The rearrangement joins TRBV6-6 to TRBJ1-1; D remains ambiguous. The CDR3 contains 16 residues. The V end lost 0 bases, the J end lost 3 bases, and 14 bases lay between the germline ends. Germline V gene lookup returns CDR1 MNHNY and CDR2 SVGAGI (reference sequence). The CDR3 DNA sequence: TGTGCCAGCAGTTACTCGTTAGTGGGTCGGGACACTGAAGCTTTCTTT. The encoded protein is CASSYSLVGRDTEAFF.